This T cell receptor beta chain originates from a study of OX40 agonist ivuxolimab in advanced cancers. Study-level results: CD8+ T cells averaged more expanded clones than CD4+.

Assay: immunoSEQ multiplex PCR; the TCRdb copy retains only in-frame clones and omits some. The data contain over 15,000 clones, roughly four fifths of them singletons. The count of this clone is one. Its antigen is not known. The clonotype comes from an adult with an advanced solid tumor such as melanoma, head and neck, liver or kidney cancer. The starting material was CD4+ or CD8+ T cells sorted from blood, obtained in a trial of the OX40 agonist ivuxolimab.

CDR3 nucleotide sequence: TGTGCCAGCAGTTTAAGCCTCGGGGGCGAGCAGTACTTC. Amino acid sequence: CASSLSLGGEQYF. The chain employs TRBV27 and TRBJ2-7; D may be TRBD2 (6 bases). Trimming cost V 2 bases and J 6 bases, with 11 bases left between them. Germline loops: CDR1 MNHEY, CDR2 SMNVEV (reference sequence). The CDR3 runs to 13 residues.